The 21 T cell receptor beta chains below all came from one sample that was sequenced in a study of shared clonotypes between healthy human individuals. TCRdb's table, derived via immunoSEQ multiplex PCR, lists solely in-frame clones and lacks some. Among about 490,000 clones listed, 76% were seen once. Source material: PBMCs. These receptors all come from a woman in her forties in good health. Some clones in this sample may be carry-over from other donors' samples.

This rearrangement joins TRBV10-3 to TRBJ2-7, with unresolved D. CDR3 length: 12 residues. V lost 6 bases and J 2 bases, leaving 8 bases between the germline ends. Germline CDR1 is ENHRY and CDR2 is SYGVKD. The CDR3 coding sequence is TGTGCCATCAGCGACATCCCCTACGAGCAGTACTTC. Translation gives CAISDIPYEQYF.

The chain employs TRBV30 and TRBJ2-1; 8 bases map to TRBD2. The J segment lost 8 bases and the V segment lost 1 base, leaving 4 bases of the junction unmatched. The CDR3 runs 13 residues. The germline V gene encodes CDR1 GTSNPN and CDR2 SVGIG (reference sequence). The CDR3 sequence is CAWSAAGEYEQFF. The CDR3 DNA is TGTGCCTGGAGTGCAGCGGGAGAGTATGAGCAGTTCTTC.

Comments on this clone: This may arise from a read error, as a much more abundant clone is one base away. This chain connects TRBV11-2 to TRBJ2-1, with 13 nucleotides matching TRBD2. Trimming cost V 4 bases and J 6 bases; bases outside gene matches: 3. CDR3 length: 15 amino acids. Germline CDR1 and CDR2: SGHAT and FQNNGV. CDR3 sequence reads: CASSWTSGSPNEQFF. DNA of the CDR3: TGTGCCAGCAGCTGGACTAGCGGGAGTCCCAATGAGCAGTTCTTC.

Remarks on this clone: This likely traces to a read error, being one base from a far larger clone. This chain uses TRBV7-3 with TRBJ2-5; weak D call: TRBD2 (6 bases). With the DNA end fitting TRBJ2-7 better, the J assignment may be wrong. The germline gives CDR1 SGHTA, CDR2 FQGTGA. CDR3 size: 12 residues. CDR3 nucleotide sequence: TGTGCCTGCAGCTTGACGGGGGACGAGCAGTACTTC. It specifies CACSLTGDEQYF.

The J gene is TRBJ2-1, the V gene TRBV9, with TRBD2 matching over 10 bases. The CDR3 is 13 amino acids. Per germline, CDR1 SGDLS and CDR2 YYNGEE. The trim removed 6 bases at V and 7 bases at J, leaving 4 bases unmatched. CDR3 sequence (DNA): TGTGCCAGCACTAGCGGGAGCGGGAATGAGCAGTTCTTC. This translates into CASTSGSGNEQFF.

The genes are TRBV9 and TRBJ2-7; the D gene could be TRBD1 or TRBD2 (6 bases each). Per germline, CDR1 SGDLS and CDR2 YYNGEE. V dropped 3 bases and J dropped 0 bases, with 16 bases sitting between them. CDR3 length: 16 residues. In DNA, the CDR3 is TGTGCCAGCAGCGCCGGAGGGACAACCCCCTCCTACGAGCAGTACTTC. This encodes CASSAGGTTPSYEQYF.

The rearrangement joins TRBV11-2 to TRBJ2-7; 7 nucleotides line up with TRBD1. This CDR3 is 15 amino acids long. CDR1 is SGHAT and CDR2 is FQNNGV in the germline V gene. V lost 2 bases, J lost 0 bases, and 4 bases stayed unmatched. As DNA, the CDR3 is TGTGCCAGCAGCTTAAGTCCAGGGGGCTCCTACGAGCAGTACTTC. Translation gives CASSLSPGGSYEQYF.

The rearrangement uses TRBV28 and TRBJ2-7; no clear D gene. The germline CDR1 and CDR2 sequences are MDHEN and SYDVKM. The CDR3 sequence is 18 residues long. Deletions cut 2 bases from V and 6 bases from J, with 26 bases between. The chain's CDR3 is CASSLSWSVGEQAFEQYF. The DNA for the CDR3 is TGTGCCAGCAGTTTAAGTTGGTCGGTTGGGGAACAAGCCTTCGAGCAGTACTTC.

This clone was counted many times. The chain couples TRBV30 to TRBJ2-6; D ambiguous. The germline V gene has CDR1 GTSNPN and CDR2 SVGIG (reference sequence). The CDR3 consists of 15 residues. With 2 bases removed from V and 3 bases from J, the gap between germline ends came to 11 bases. The CDR3 here is CAWSPRVGGANVLTF. CDR3 in DNA: TGTGCCTGGAGTCCTAGGGTAGGTGGGGCCAACGTCCTGACTTTC.

V is TRBV19 and J is TRBJ1-2; D is ambiguous. CDR3 length: 15 residues. V was cut by 1 base and J by 5 bases, with 14 bases left in between. The germline V gene has CDR1 LNHDA and CDR2 SQIVND (reference sequence). Written as DNA, the CDR3 is TGTGCCAGTAGTATAGCCCCAGAGAGGATTTATGGCTACACCTTC. Encoded protein: CASSIAPERIYGYTF. Looking up the rest from reference TRBV19 and TRBJ1-2 gives the full variable domain: DGGITQSPKYLFRKEGQNVTLSCEQNLNHDAMYWYRQDPGQGLRLIYYSQIVNDFQKGDIAEGYSVSREKKESFPLTVTSAQKNPTAFYLCASSIAPERIYGYTFGSGTRLTVV.

The V call is TRBV7-6, the J call TRBJ1-1, with TRBD1 matching over 9 bases. J gave up 5 bases and V 5 bases, and 9 bases lay outside the gene matches. The CDR3 loop spans 15 amino acids. Germline V gene data show CDR1 as SGHVS and CDR2 as FNYEAQ. CDR3 protein: CASSQLGQGGTEAFF. The CDR3 DNA follows: TGTGCCAGCAGCCAATTGGGACAGGGAGGGACTGAAGCTTTCTTT.

This clone was found a few times. This chain uses TRBV15 with TRBJ2-2; TRBD2 aligns across 8 bases. The V and J ends lost 3 bases and 4 bases, in that order; junction bases with no gene match: 10. The CDR3 consists of 17 residues. The V gene's germline CDR1 is LNHNV and CDR2 YYDKDF (reference sequence). The CDR3 loop is CATSRAAGGRGTGELFF. The CDR3 DNA follows: TGTGCCACCAGCAGGGCTGCGGGAGGCCGGGGCACCGGGGAGCTGTTTTTT.

The chain uses TRBV20-1 and TRBJ2-3; 7 bases are a match to TRBD2. This CDR3 spans 11 amino acids. The germline V gene encodes CDR1 DFQATT and CDR2 SNEGSKA (reference sequence). With 6 bases clipped from V and 9 bases from J, the junction kept 6 bases outside the gene matches. CDR3: CSAILAETQYF. In DNA form, the CDR3 reads TGCAGTGCAATCCTAGCGGAGACGCAGTATTTT.

This clone was observed a single time. The chain combines TRBV7-3 with TRBJ2-1; 14 bases are shared with TRBD2. Germline V lookup: CDR1 SGHTA, CDR2 FQGTGA. Trimming cost V 4 bases and J 9 bases; bases outside gene matches: 5. The CDR3 is made up of 15 amino acids. This chain's CDR3 is CASSSGLAGVGEQFF. CDR3 sequence (DNA): TGTGCCAGCAGCTCGGGACTAGCGGGAGTTGGTGAGCAGTTCTTC.

The rearrangement uses TRBV28 and TRBJ1-2; 7 nucleotides match TRBD1. In germline, CDR1 is MDHEN, CDR2 SYDVKM. The junction had 2 bases not matched to a gene; V was cut back by 5 bases and J by 5 bases. The CDR3 spans 12 residues. The CDR3 here is CASSRQGYGYTF. CDR3 DNA: TGTGCCAGCAGTCGACAGGGATATGGCTACACCTTC.

Comments on this clone: Given a much more abundant clone one base away, this may be a read error. V is TRBV2 and J is TRBJ2-7, with 10 positions matching TRBD1. This CDR3 spans 15 amino acids. V lost 3 bases to trimming and J lost 0 bases; unmatched junction nucleotides: 2. Germline V CDR1 and CDR2: SNHLY, FYNNEI. The CDR3 DNA reads as TGTGCCAGCAGTGATTGGGACAGGGGCTCCTACGAGCAGTACTTC. It is translated as CASSDWDRGSYEQYF. Full variable domain (remainder filled in from reference TRBV2 and TRBJ2-7): EPEVTQTPSHQVTQMGQEVILRCVPISNHLYFYWYRQILGQKVEFLVSFYNNEISEKSEIFDDQFSVERPDGSNFTLKIRSTKLEDSAMYFCASSDWDRGSYEQYFGPGTRLTVT.

This chain joins TRBV11-2 and TRBJ1-1; unclear D gene. Germline V gene lookup returns CDR1 SGHAT and CDR2 FQNNGV. The CDR3 is 18 residues long. V lost 1 base and J lost 4, with 22 bases in between. CDR3: CASSLGTSGGWASTEAFF. DNA of the CDR3: TGTGCCAGCAGCTTAGGGACCAGTGGTGGATGGGCGAGCACTGAAGCTTTCTTT.

The chain employs TRBV28 and TRBJ2-7; 7 bases agree with TRBD1. The germline CDR1 and CDR2 sequences are MDHEN and SYDVKM. V shed 4 bases, J shed 4 bases, and the junction held 4 bases outside the gene matches. The CDR3 contains 13 residues. CDR3 amino acids: CASSSQQGYEQYF. The CDR3 DNA follows: TGTGCCAGCAGTTCTCAACAGGGGTACGAGCAGTACTTC.

This clone was recorded once. This chain joins TRBV5-1 and TRBJ1-3; D gene unclear. The CDR3 extends over 14 amino acids. In germline, CDR1 is SGHRS, CDR2 YFSETQ. V was pared by 0 bases and J by 4 bases, with 8 bases between. The CDR3 coding sequence is TGCGCCAGCAGCTTGGGGTCGGAAGGAAACACCATATATTTT. The encoded protein is CASSLGSEGNTIYF.

This clone was seen a single time. The chain employs TRBV11-1 and TRBJ2-6; D may correspond to TRBD1 or TRBD2 (6 bases each). CDR3 size: 16 residues. Trimming took off 5 bases at V and 0 bases at J, with 11 bases between the two ends. In germline, CDR1 is SGHAT, CDR2 FQDESV (reference sequence). The CDR3 spells CASSPEGGSGANVLTF. DNA of the CDR3: TGTGCCAGCAGCCCCGAGGGGGGCTCTGGGGCCAACGTCCTGACTTTC.

V and J are TRBV7-9 and TRBJ2-7; 8 bases map to TRBD2. The V segment lost 5 bases and the J segment 4 bases; nucleotides outside the gene matches: 10. Germline-derived CDR1 and CDR2 are SEHNR and FQNEAQ (reference sequence). The CDR3 extends over 15 amino acids. CDR3 nucleotides: TGTGCCAGCAGCCCCCACCCTAGCGGGCCTTACGAGCAGTACTTC. Protein: CASSPHPSGPYEQYF.